This TCR beta chain was obtained from a study of blood T cell repertoires in COVID-19. The CDR3 runs to 15 residues. Libraries were prepared by immunoSEQ multiplex PCR; TCRdb keeps only in-frame clonotypes and omits some of them. The profile covers about 160,000 clones, with 90% appearing a single time and around 0.53% taken by the ten largest. The material sequenced was peripheral blood. The chain recombines TRBV21-1 with TRBJ2-7; the table names TRBD2, a call not compared with the DNA. TRBV21-1 is assigned pseudogene status. The receptor's source is a man between 45 and 60 years old with acute or convalescent COVID-19. The CDR3 DNA is TGTGCCAGCAGCACTGATAGCGGGAGGTCCTACGAGCAGTACTTC. It encodes CASSTDSGRSYEQYF.